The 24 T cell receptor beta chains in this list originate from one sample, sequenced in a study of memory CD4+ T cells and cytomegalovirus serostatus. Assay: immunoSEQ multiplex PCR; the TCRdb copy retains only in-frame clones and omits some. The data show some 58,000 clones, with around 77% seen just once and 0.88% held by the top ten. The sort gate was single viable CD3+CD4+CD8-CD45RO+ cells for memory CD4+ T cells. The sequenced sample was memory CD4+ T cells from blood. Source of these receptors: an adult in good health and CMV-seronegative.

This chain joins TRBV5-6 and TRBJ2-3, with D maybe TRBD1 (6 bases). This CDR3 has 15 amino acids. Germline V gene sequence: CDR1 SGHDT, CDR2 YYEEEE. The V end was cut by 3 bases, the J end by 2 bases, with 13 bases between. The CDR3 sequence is CASSYRGGYTDTQYF. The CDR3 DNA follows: TGTGCCAGCAGCTACCGAGGGGGTTACACAGATACGCAGTATTTT. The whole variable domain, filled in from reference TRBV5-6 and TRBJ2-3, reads DAGVTQSPTHLIKTRGQQVTLRCSPKSGHDTVSWYQQALGQGPQFIFQYYEEEERQRGNFPDRFSGHQFPNYSSELNVNALLLGDSALYLCASSYRGGYTDTQYFGPGTRLTVL.

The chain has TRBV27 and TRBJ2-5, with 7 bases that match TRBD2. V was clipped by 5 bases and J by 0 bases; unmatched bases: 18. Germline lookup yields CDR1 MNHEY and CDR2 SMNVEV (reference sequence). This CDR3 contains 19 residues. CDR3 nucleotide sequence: TGTGCCAGCAGTCCCGGTGTCCTTGCGGGACTACCTTACCAAGAGACCCAGTACTTC. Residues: CASSPGVLAGLPYQETQYF.

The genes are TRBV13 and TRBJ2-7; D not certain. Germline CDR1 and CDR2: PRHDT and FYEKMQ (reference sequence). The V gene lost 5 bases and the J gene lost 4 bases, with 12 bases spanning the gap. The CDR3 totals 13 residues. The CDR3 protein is CASSPPWAYEQYF. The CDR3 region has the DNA TGTGCCAGCAGCCCACCTTGGGCATACGAGCAGTACTTC.

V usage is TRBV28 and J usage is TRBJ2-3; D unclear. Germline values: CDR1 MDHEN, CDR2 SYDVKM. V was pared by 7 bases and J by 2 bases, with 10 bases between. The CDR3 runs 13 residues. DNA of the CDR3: TGTGCCAGCACCGTACTAAACACAGATACGCAGTATTTT. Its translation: CASTVLNTDTQYF.

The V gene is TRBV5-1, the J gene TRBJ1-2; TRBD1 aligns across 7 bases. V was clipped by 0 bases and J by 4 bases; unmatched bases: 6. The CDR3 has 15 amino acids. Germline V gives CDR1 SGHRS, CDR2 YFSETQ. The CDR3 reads CASSLVTGHGYGYTF. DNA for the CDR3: TGCGCCAGCAGCTTGGTGACAGGGCATGGCTATGGCTACACCTTC.

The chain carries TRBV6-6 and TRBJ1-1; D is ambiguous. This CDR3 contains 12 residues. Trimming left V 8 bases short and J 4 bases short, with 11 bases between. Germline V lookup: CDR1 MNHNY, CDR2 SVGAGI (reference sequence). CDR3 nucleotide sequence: TGTGCCAGCTCGACGGTTCCCACTGAAGCTTTCTTT. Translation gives CASSTVPTEAFF.

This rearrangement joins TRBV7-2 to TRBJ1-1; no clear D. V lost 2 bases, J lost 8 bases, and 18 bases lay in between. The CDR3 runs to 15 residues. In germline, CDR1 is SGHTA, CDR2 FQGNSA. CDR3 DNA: TGTGCCAGCAGCTTAACAGCTAGTCGTACGTCGGAAGCTTTCTTT. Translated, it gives CASSLTASRTSEAFF.

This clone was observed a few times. The CDR3 region is CASSSIAGQASGEQYF. In DNA, the CDR3 is TGTGCCAGCAGCTCCATAGCGGGACAGGCCTCCGGCGAGCAGTACTTC. This sequence joins TRBV7-8 and TRBJ2-7; possibly TRBD1 or TRBD2 for D (8 bases each). Germline loops: CDR1 SGHVS, CDR2 FQNEAQ. Trimming pared 4 bases from V and 6 bases from J, leaving 22 bases between. The CDR3 runs to 16 residues.

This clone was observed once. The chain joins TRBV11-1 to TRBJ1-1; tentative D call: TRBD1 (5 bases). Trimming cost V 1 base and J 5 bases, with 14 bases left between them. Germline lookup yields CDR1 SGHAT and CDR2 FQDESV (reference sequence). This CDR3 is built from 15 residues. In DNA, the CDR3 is TGTGCCAGCAGCTTAGTAAGGGGCGGGTATACTGAAGCTTTCTTT. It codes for CASSLVRGGYTEAFF.

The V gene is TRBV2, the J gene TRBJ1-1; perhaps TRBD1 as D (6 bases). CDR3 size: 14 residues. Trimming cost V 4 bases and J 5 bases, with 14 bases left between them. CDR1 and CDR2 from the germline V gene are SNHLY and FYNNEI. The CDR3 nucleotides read TGTGCCAGCAGTGGGGACACTTCACGGACTGAAGCTTTCTTT. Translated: CASSGDTSRTEAFF.

The CDR3 nucleotides read TGTGCCAGCACCGTGCGGGGAAACACTGAAGCTTTCTTT. The encoded protein is CASTVRGNTEAFF. J is TRBJ1-1 and V is TRBV28; D gene uncertain. The CDR3 spans 13 residues. CDR1 is MDHEN, CDR2 SYDVKM, per germline. Deletions cut 7 bases from V and 2 bases from J, with 11 bases between.

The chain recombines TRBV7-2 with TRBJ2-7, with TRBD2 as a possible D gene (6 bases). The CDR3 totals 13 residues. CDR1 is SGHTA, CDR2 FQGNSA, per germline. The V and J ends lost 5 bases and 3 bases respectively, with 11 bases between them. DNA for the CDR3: TGTGCCAGCAGCCCCGCAGCGGGCTACGAGCAGTACTTC. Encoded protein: CASSPAAGYEQYF. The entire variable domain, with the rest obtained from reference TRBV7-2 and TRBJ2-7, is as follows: GAGVSQSPSNKVTEKGKDVELRCDPISGHTALYWYRQSLGQGLEFLIYFQGNSAPDKSGLPSDRFSAERTGGSVSTLTIQRTQQEDSAVYLCASSPAAGYEQYFGPGTRLTVT.

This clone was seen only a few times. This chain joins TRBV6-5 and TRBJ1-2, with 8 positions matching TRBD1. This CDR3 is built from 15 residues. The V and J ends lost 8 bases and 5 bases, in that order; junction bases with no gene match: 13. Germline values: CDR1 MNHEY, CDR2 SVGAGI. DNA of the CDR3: TGTGCCAGCCGGCCGGGGGAGACAGGGGCGTATGGCTACACCTTC. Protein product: CASRPGETGAYGYTF.

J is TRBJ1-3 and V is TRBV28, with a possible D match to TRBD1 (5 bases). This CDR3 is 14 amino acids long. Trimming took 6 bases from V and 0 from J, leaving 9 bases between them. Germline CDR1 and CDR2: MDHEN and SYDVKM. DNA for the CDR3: TGTGCCAGCAGGGCAGGGCTCTCTGGAAACACCATATATTTT. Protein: CASRAGLSGNTIYF.

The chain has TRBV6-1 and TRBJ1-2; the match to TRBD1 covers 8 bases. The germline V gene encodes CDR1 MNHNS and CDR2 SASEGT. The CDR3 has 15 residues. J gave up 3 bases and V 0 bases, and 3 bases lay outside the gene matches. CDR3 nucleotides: TGTGCCAGCAGTGAAGCGCAGGGGGCACACTATGGCTACACCTTC. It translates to CASSEAQGAHYGYTF.

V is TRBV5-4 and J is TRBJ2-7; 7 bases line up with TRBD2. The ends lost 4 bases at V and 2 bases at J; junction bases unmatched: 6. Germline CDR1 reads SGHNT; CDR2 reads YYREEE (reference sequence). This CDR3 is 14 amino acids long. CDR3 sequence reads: CASSASGATYEQYF. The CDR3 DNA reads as TGTGCCAGCAGCGCAAGCGGGGCAACCTACGAGCAGTACTTC. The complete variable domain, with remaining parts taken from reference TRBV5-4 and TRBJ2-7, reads ETGVTQSPTHLIKTRGQQVTLRCSSQSGHNTVSWYQQALGQGPQFIFQYYREEENGRGNFPPRFSGLQFPNYSSELNVNALELDDSALYLCASSASGATYEQYFGPGTRLTVT.

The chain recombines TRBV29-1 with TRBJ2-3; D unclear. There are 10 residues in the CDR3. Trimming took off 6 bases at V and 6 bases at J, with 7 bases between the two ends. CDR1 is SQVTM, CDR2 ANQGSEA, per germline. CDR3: CSVSWDTQYF. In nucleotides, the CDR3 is TGCAGCGTGAGTTGGGATACGCAGTATTTT.

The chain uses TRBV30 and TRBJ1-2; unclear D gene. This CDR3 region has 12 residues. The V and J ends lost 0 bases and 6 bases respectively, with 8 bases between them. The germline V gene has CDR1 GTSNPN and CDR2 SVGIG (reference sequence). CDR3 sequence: CAWSVSTNGYTF. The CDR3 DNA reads TGTGCCTGGAGTGTATCCACAAATGGCTACACCTTC.

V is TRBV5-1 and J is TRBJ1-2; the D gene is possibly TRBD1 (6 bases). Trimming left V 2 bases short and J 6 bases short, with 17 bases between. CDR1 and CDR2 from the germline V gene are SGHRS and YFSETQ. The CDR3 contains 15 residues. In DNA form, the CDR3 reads TGCGCCAGCAGCTTTGACAGGCTGCGCGTTAATGGCTACACCTTC. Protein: CASSFDRLRVNGYTF.

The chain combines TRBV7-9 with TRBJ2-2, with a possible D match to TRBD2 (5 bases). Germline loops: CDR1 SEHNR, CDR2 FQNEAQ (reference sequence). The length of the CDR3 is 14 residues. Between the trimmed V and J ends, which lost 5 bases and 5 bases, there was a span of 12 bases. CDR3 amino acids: CASSTRTGTGELFF. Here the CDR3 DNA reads TGTGCCAGCAGCACCCGGACTGGAACCGGGGAGCTGTTTTTT.

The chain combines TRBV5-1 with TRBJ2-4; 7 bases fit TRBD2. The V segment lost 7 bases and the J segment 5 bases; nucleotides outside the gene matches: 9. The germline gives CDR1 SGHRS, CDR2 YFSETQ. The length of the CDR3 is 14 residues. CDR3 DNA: TGCGCCAGCGGCCCGGGGGGATTCGAAAACATTCAGTACTTC. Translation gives CASGPGGFENIQYF.

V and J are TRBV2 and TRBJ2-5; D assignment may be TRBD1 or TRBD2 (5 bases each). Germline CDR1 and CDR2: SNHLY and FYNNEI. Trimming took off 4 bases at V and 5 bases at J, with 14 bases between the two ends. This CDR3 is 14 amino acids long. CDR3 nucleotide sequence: TGTGCCAGCAGTGGACAGTCTCGAGGGGAGACCCAGTACTTC. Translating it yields CASSGQSRGETQYF.

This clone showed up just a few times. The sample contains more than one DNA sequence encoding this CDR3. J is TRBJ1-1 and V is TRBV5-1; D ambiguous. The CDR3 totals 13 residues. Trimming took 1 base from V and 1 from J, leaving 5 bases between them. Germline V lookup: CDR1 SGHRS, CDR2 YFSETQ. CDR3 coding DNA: TGCGCCAGCAGCTTGAGACAGAACACTGAAGCTTTCTTT. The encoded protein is CASSLRQNTEAFF. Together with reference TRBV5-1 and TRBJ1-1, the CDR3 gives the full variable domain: KAGVTQTPRYLIKTRGQQVTLSCSPISGHRSVSWYQQTPGQGLQFLFEYFSETQRNKGNFPGRFSGRQFSNSRSEMNVSTLELGDSALYLCASSLRQNTEAFFGQGTRLTVV.

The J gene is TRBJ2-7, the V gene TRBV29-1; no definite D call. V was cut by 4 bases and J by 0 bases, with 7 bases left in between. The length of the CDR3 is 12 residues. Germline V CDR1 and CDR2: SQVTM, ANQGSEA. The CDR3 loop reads CSVVQTSYEQYF. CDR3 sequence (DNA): TGCAGCGTTGTGCAGACCTCCTACGAGCAGTACTTC.